This TCR beta chain was obtained from a study of graft-versus-host responses after intestinal transplantation. Overall study context: Multivisceral, liver-intestinal, or isolated intestinal transplants were performed in recipients. Every recipient had anti-thymocyte globulin induction and roughly three years of tacrolimus plus steroids. Overall study findings and caveats: GvH clones turned up in recipient marrow; some had shown up first in ileum or blood.

Comments on this clone: Its cognate antigen is unknown.

Germline CDR1 and CDR2: LNHNV and YYDKDF (reference sequence). The ends were cut back, 3 bases at V and 2 bases at J, with 8 bases in the middle. The CDR3 is 13 residues long. The method was immunoSEQ multiplex PCR; TCRdb's version includes in-frame clones alone and lacks a portion of them. The sample lists some 40,000 clones; approximately 89% were seen once. The sequences come from PBMCs, collected 260 to 280 days after transplant. This chain uses TRBV15 with TRBJ2-7; D remains unclear. The clonotype comes from a human patient who received an intestinal transplant, so some T cells may come from the graft donor. CDR3 nucleotide sequence: TGTGCCACCAGCAGTGGGAAAACCTACGAGCAGTACTTC. Residues: CATSSGKTYEQYF.